The 28 T cell receptor beta chains reported below all come from one sample, sequenced in a study of blood T cells in healthy people across ages. Primed by a sample-barcoded 5' primer and a J-beta primer mix, a second PCR proceeded for 7 to 11 cycles. TCRdb processed the 5' RACE reads anew with MiXCR; each CDR3 protein has one entry. The sample has about 570,000 distinct CDR3 sequences; approximately 26% are singletons. This sample also belongs to another study, concerning T cells of mothers and their children.

Sequenced input: blood. The source is a boy aged 2 to 9 in good health.

The CDR3 loop reads CASSLEPSAYEQYF. The CDR3 DNA sequence: TGTGCCAGCAGCTTAGAGCCTAGCGCCTACGAGCAGTACTTC. The chain couples TRBV7-2 to TRBJ2-7, with D possibly TRBD2 on 6 matching bases. The V end lost 1 base, the J end lost 2 bases, and 9 bases lay between the germline ends. From germline, CDR1 is SGHTA and CDR2 FQGNSA. CDR3 length equals 14 residues.

The genes are TRBV6-1 and TRBJ2-3; 12 bases are shared with TRBD2. CDR3 length: 15 amino acids. The junction had 5 bases not matched to a gene; V was cut back by 4 bases and J by 6 bases. Germline CDR1 and CDR2: MNHNS and SASEGT. The CDR3 coding sequence is TGTGCCAGCAGTGGGACTAGCGGGGCCAGGGATACGCAGTATTTT. Translation gives CASSGTSGARDTQYF.

In its sample, this clonotype was seen a few times. The chain is built from TRBV9 and TRBJ2-3; 8 bases line up with TRBD2. The length of the CDR3 is 14 residues. The V and J ends lost 0 bases and 8 bases, in that order; junction bases with no gene match: 5. The germline gives CDR1 SGDLS, CDR2 YYNGEE. CDR3 protein: CASSVVSGEGTQYF. In DNA, the CDR3 is TGTGCCAGCAGCGTAGTTAGCGGGGAGGGTACGCAGTATTTT.

This clonotype was seen more than once but under ten times. The V and J genes are TRBV20-1 and TRBJ1-6; weak D call: TRBD1 (5 bases). The germline V and J ends were trimmed by 6 bases and 14 bases, with 17 bases remaining between them. CDR3 length: 12 residues. Germline CDR1 reads DFQATT; CDR2 reads SNEGSKA (reference sequence). Here the CDR3 reads CSAAYRGFTLHF. The CDR3 DNA sequence: TGCAGTGCCGCCTATCGGGGGTTCACCCTCCACTTT.

This clonotype has at least ten counts. The chain links TRBV11-2 to TRBJ2-5; 8 bases are shared with TRBD2. The CDR3 is 13 residues long. The junction had 5 bases not matched to a gene; V was cut back by 6 bases and J by 5 bases. The V gene's germline CDR1 is SGHAT and CDR2 FQNNGV. The CDR3 sequence is CASSGGLAETQYF. CDR3 DNA: TGTGCCAGCAGTGGCGGACTAGCTGAGACCCAGTACTTC. Together with reference TRBV11-2 and TRBJ2-5, the CDR3 gives the full variable domain: EAGVAQSPRYKIIEKRQSVAFWCNPISGHATLYWYQQILGQGPKLLIQFQNNGVVDDSQLPKDRFSAERLKGVDSTLKIQPAKLEDSAVYLCASSGGLAETQYFGPGTRLLVL.

This clonotype was recorded a few times. The rearrangement uses TRBV2 and TRBJ2-5, with D possibly called TRBD1 or TRBD2 (6 bases each). Trimming pared 3 bases from V and 6 bases from J, leaving 14 bases between. There are 14 residues in the CDR3. Germline lookup yields CDR1 SNHLY and CDR2 FYNNEI. This CDR3 is CASSESGGPKTQYF. The CDR3, as DNA: TGTGCCAGCAGTGAGAGTGGGGGGCCTAAGACCCAGTACTTC.

The chain employs TRBV19 and TRBJ2-1, with TRBD1 identical over 8 bases. The junction had 7 bases not matched to a gene; V was cut back by 4 bases and J by 2 bases. The CDR3 contains 16 residues. The germline gives CDR1 LNHDA, CDR2 SQIVND (reference sequence). CDR3 loop: CASSRTGQVTYNEQFF. The CDR3 DNA reads TGTGCCAGTAGTAGAACGGGACAGGTTACCTACAATGAGCAGTTCTTC.

The rearrangement joins TRBV7-8 to TRBJ2-3, with a weak D call TRBD1 (5 bases). This CDR3 contains 15 residues. V was clipped by 1 base and J by 2 bases, with 10 bases between them. Germline V gene sequence: CDR1 SGHVS, CDR2 FQNEAQ. In DNA, the CDR3 is TGTGCCAGCAGCTTAGACGACAGTAACACAGATACGCAGTATTTT. It is translated as CASSLDDSNTDTQYF.

V gene TRBV7-8 combines with J gene TRBJ2-3; D perhaps matches TRBD1 (5 bases). V shed 6 bases and J shed 3 bases, with 13 bases lying between them. CDR3 size: 14 residues. Germline CDR1 reads SGHVS; CDR2 reads FQNEAQ. The CDR3 DNA reads as TGTGCCAGCAGTTCCGGACACCGGACAGATACGCAGTATTTT. This encodes CASSSGHRTDTQYF.

The rearrangement links TRBV19 to TRBJ2-5, with D maybe TRBD1 (6 bases). Germline CDR1 reads LNHDA; CDR2 reads SQIVND (reference sequence). Trimming took off 4 bases at V and 2 bases at J, with 11 bases between the two ends. The CDR3 is 14 amino acids. The CDR3 loop reads CASSKTGRQETQYF. In nucleotides, the CDR3 is TGTGCCAGTAGTAAGACAGGTCGTCAAGAGACCCAGTACTTC.

The rearrangement uses TRBV11-2 and TRBJ1-2; TRBD1 agrees at 8 bases. Trimming at V came to 3 bases and at J to 3 bases, leaving 3 bases not matched to a gene. The germline V gene has CDR1 SGHAT and CDR2 FQNNGV. CDR3 size: 14 residues. CDR3 protein: CASSFRTGHYGYTF. The CDR3 region has the DNA TGTGCCAGCAGCTTCCGGACAGGGCACTATGGCTACACCTTC. Together with reference TRBV11-2 and TRBJ1-2, the CDR3 gives the full variable domain: EAGVAQSPRYKIIEKRQSVAFWCNPISGHATLYWYQQILGQGPKLLIQFQNNGVVDDSQLPKDRFSAERLKGVDSTLKIQPAKLEDSAVYLCASSFRTGHYGYTFGSGTRLTVV.

This clonotype was detected only a few times. The gene calls are TRBV25-1 and TRBJ2-3; D remains ambiguous. The CDR3 has 12 residues. Germline V CDR1 and CDR2: MGHDK, SYGVNS. Trimming stripped 3 bases from V and 6 bases from J, with 7 bases between. CDR3 loop: CASSDYGDTQYF. CDR3 coding DNA: TGTGCCAGCAGTGATTACGGGGATACGCAGTATTTT.

This clonotype was recorded a few times. This chain links TRBV7-6 with TRBJ2-1, with unresolved D. This CDR3 comprises 12 residues. From germline, CDR1 is SGHVS and CDR2 FNYEAQ. V dropped 3 bases and J dropped 9 bases, with 9 bases sitting between them. The CDR3 loop reads CASSLPSGEQFF. CDR3 DNA: TGTGCCAGCAGCTTGCCTTCGGGTGAGCAGTTCTTC.

The chain couples TRBV20-1 to TRBJ2-5; 11 bases line up with TRBD2. Matching the DNA end better, TRBJ2-1 makes the J call doubtful. The CDR3 sequence is 13 residues long. Germline CDR1 DFQATT, CDR2 SNEGSKA (reference sequence). The CDR3 loop is CSARGTSGYEQFF. CDR3 sequence (DNA): TGCAGTGCTAGGGGGACTAGCGGTTATGAGCAGTTCTTC.

The V call is TRBV7-8, the J call TRBJ2-1; 14 bases line up with TRBD2. Germline V CDR1 and CDR2: SGHVS, FQNEAQ. With 5 bases clipped from V and 0 bases from J, the junction kept 12 bases outside the gene matches. This CDR3 has 20 residues. The CDR3 is CASSQLGLAGVPFSYNEQFF. The CDR3 region has the DNA TGTGCCAGCAGCCAGCTGGGACTAGCGGGAGTTCCCTTCTCCTACAATGAGCAGTTCTTC.

A single count supports this clonotype. One end of the junction does not line up with germline, which may come from a read error. CDR3 DNA sequence: TGTGCCAGCGCGCGGTTTCCCAACGAGCAGTGCTTC. This codes for CASARFPNEQCF. V is TRBV6-2 or TRBV6-3 and J is TRBJ2-7; D call uncertain. The CDR3 runs to 12 residues. Germline CDR1 and CDR2: MNHEY and SVGEGT.

This clonotype was observed a few times. This chain links TRBV29-1 with TRBJ2-1; 10 nucleotides align to TRBD2. The trim removed 7 bases at V and 9 bases at J, leaving 9 bases unmatched. In germline, CDR1 is SQVTM, CDR2 ANQGSEA. CDR3 length: 13 residues. Written as DNA, the CDR3 is TGCAGCGCCAACTCCCAGCGGGGGGGTGAGCAGTTCTTC. Translating gives CSANSQRGGEQFF.

This clonotype has a handful of counts. This chain connects TRBV29-1 to TRBJ2-7; 9 bases map to TRBD2. Per germline, CDR1 SQVTM and CDR2 ANQGSEA. V was pared by 4 bases and J by 1 base, with 8 bases of the junction left unmatched. This CDR3 has 15 amino acids. The CDR3 protein is CSVVLGGRGSYEQYF. The CDR3 bases are TGCAGCGTTGTACTGGGCGGGAGGGGATCCTACGAGCAGTACTTC.

This clonotype was picked up a small number of times. The CDR3 bases are TGTGCCAGCAGCTTAGACAGGGGGTTGAGCACAGATACGCAGTATTTT. It encodes CASSLDRGLSTDTQYF. The chain uses TRBV11-2 and TRBJ2-3; 7 positions agree with TRBD1. V shed 0 bases and J 0 bases; nucleotides not matched to a gene: 3. The CDR3 length is 16 residues. Germline V CDR1 and CDR2: SGHAT, FQNNGV.

The chain couples TRBV27 to TRBJ1-4; 7 bases map to TRBD1. The CDR3 runs to 11 residues. Germline V gene data show CDR1 as MNHEY and CDR2 as SMNVEV (reference sequence). Trimming cost V 10 bases and J 11 bases; bases outside gene matches: 7. This chain's CDR3 is CATWTGGKLFF. The DNA of the CDR3 is TGTGCCACTTGGACAGGCGGTAAACTGTTTTTT.

The table lists this clonotype with a few counts. Written as DNA, the CDR3 is TGCAGTGCTAGTTCGGGAATGGGTTCGGGGCAGTTAAATTCACCCCTCCACTTT. Translating gives CSASSGMGSGQLNSPLHF. This chain uses TRBV20-1 with TRBJ1-6; perhaps TRBD1 as D (5 bases). CDR1 is DFQATT and CDR2 is SNEGSKA in the germline V gene (reference sequence). This CDR3 is built from 18 residues. The V gene lost 3 bases and the J gene lost 7 bases, with 25 bases spanning the gap.

V usage is TRBV13 and J usage is TRBJ1-4, with 8 positions matching TRBD1. Germline CDR1 PRHDT, CDR2 FYEKMQ (reference sequence). The CDR3 is made up of 17 amino acids. V gave up 4 bases and J gave up 5 bases; unmatched junction bases: 12. CDR3 sequence (DNA): TGTGCCAGCAGCTACCAACGCCTGGACAGGGCGAATGAAAAACTGTTTTTT. This gives the protein CASSYQRLDRANEKLFF.

The rearrangement links TRBV15 to TRBJ2-5; no firm D call. The ends were cut back, 0 bases at V and 2 bases at J, with 10 bases in the middle. The germline CDR1 and CDR2 sequences are LNHNV and YYDKDF (reference sequence). CDR3 length equals 15 residues. CDR3 DNA sequence: TGTGCCACCAGCAGAGAACCCCAGTTACAAGAGACCCAGTACTTC. This translates into CATSREPQLQETQYF.

In regard to this clonotype: A read error may account for a junction end that differs from germline. This chain links TRBV6-1 with TRBJ2-5; D uncertain. The germline gives CDR1 MNHNS, CDR2 SASEGT. This CDR3 has 15 amino acids. The CDR3 nucleotides read TGTGCCGGCAGTGAACTGACACTACTGGGGGAGACCCAGTACTTC. It codes for CAGSELTLLGETQYF.

V is TRBV2 and J is TRBJ2-2; D perhaps matches TRBD2 (5 bases). Between the trimmed V and J ends, which lost 6 bases and 6 bases, there was a span of 5 bases. The CDR3 is 11 amino acids. Per germline, CDR1 SNHLY and CDR2 FYNNEI. Written as DNA, the CDR3 is TGTGCCAGCAGGGAGGCCGGGGAGCTGTTTTTT. This translates into CASREAGELFF.

The V gene is TRBV7-9, the J gene TRBJ2-5, with a tentative D call TRBD2 (5 bases). The tail of the sequence fits TRBJ2-7 better, so the J call may be wrong. This CDR3 is 14 amino acids long. Germline V gene sequence: CDR1 SEHNR, CDR2 FQNEAQ (reference sequence). The CDR3 coding sequence is TGTGCCAGCAGCTTAAGGGAGTCAGGCTACGAGCAGTACTTC. Its translation is CASSLRESGYEQYF.

This chain's CDR3 is CASRLGTASYEQYF. CDR3 in DNA: TGTGCCAGCAGACTAGGGACAGCCTCCTACGAGCAGTACTTC. The chain carries TRBV6-6 and TRBJ2-7; 7 bases are a match to TRBD1. J was trimmed by 0 bases and V by 6 bases; bases with no gene match: 5. Germline CDR1 and CDR2: MNHNY and SVGAGI (reference sequence). The CDR3 is 14 residues long.

The chain has TRBV3-1 and TRBJ2-7; D gene ambiguous. Germline lookup yields CDR1 LGHDT and CDR2 YNNKEL (reference sequence). This CDR3 has 14 residues. The ends were cut back, 1 base at V and 2 bases at J, with 9 bases in the middle. The CDR3 nucleotides are TGTGCCAGCAGCCAAGGGTCGGGCACCTACGAGCAGTACTTC. Its protein product is CASSQGSGTYEQYF.